This TCR beta chain was profiled in a study of CD8 T cells in Susac syndrome. Trimming took 7 bases from V and 1 from J, leaving 5 bases between them. This CDR3 is 11 amino acids long. Germline loops: CDR1 MDHEN, CDR2 SYDVKM. Stable or active relapsing-remitting multiple sclerosis, untreated and meeting revised McDonald criteria, defined the controls. An input of 0.5 to 1 ug of RNA was subjected to reverse transcription using random hexamers. Amplification of TCR beta CDR3 was carried out by immunoSEQ multiplex PCR, which covered 54 Vbeta and 13 Jbeta segments. TCRdb reprocessed the immunoSEQ multiplex PCR reads with MiXCR, giving one entry per CDR3 protein. The table shows tens of thousands of distinct CDR3 sequences, with roughly 94% occurring only once.

Sample: CD8+ T cells from PBMCs. The receptor's source is a human donor with multiple sclerosis. The rearrangement links TRBV28 to TRBJ2-7; unclear D gene. The CDR3 loop is CASTQSYEQYF. For the CDR3, the DNA is TGTGCCAGCACCCAATCCTACGAGCAGTACTTC.